The entry below gives a single TCR beta chain sequence along with its context. This clonotype was seen ten or more times. The antigen it recognizes is unknown. No much larger clone is present one base from it, and per-base qualities are unavailable. The entry originates in a study of T cells after yellow fever vaccination (dated by TCRdb to between 2017 and 2020). About the full investigation: The SMART-Seq v4 Ultra Low Input RNA kit was used to prepare libraries from fractions with low cell numbers. Two healthy male donors made up the cohort, one aged 18 to 29 years and the other aged 30 to 40 years. Bulk TCR alpha and beta repertoires were sequenced longitudinally to track T-cell clones before and after primary and booster YFV17D yellow fever vaccination. Blood samples were taken at several timepoints before and after primary and secondary immunization, and bulk PBMC replicates and cell subsets were isolated.

CDR1 SGHRS and CDR2 YFSETQ were looked up in the germline V gene. Reading from cysteine to phenylalanine, the CDR3 counts 16 amino acids. Only the CDR3 DNA stays, 48 bases, in frame from base 1. Trimming leaves V shorter by 1 base and J shorter by 2 bases, with the junction holding 3 bases beyond the gene matches. Data came from an Illumina NovaSeq 6000. TCR cDNA was synthesized by 5'RACE template switching, through which a universal primer site and unique molecular identifiers were introduced. Priming of cDNA synthesis was performed from both the TCR alpha and TCR beta constant segments. Two PCR steps were used to amplify libraries, with sample barcodes and sequencing adapters being added in the second step. Libraries were sequenced on Illumina HiSeq 2500 (2x100 bp) or NovaSeq (2x150 bp). As for the authors' bioinformatics: Demultiplexing of reads and collapsing into UMI consensus sequences were performed with MIGEC, and V(D)J alignment was carried out with MiXCR. Using edgeR on replicate PBMC samples, clonotypes were called vaccine-responding if FDR was below 0.01 and the log2 fold change was above 5 up to day 15. CD4 or CD8 identity was assigned to each bulk clonotype according to whether the clonotype was present at higher abundance in the sequenced CD4 repertoire or the sequenced CD8 repertoire. TCRdb handled the public reads itself, with Q25 trimming in fastp and clone calling in MiXCR, and kept productive beta chains. Every distinct CDR3 protein forms one entry, paired with its most common genes and DNA. These V and J calls originate from TCRdb's pipeline instead of the authors' own analysis. This sample has 300,000 or so distinct CDR3 sequences in its table, and almost 4% of those were observed once. Of the sample, roughly 26% falls within the top ten clones.

According to the study, the label for this sample's treatment or condition signals: live attenuated yellow fever vaccine strain. At each blood-draw timepoint, two biological replicates of bulk PBMCs were obtained. PBMCs were isolated from peripheral blood using a standard Ficoll-Paque protocol. RNA was extracted with TriZol from bulk PBMCs, CD4 and CD8 fractions, and dextramer-positive and dextramer-negative fractions. Paper-wide results and their limitations: Because abundant contaminating clonotypes from the bulk population could be contained in FACS-sorted repertoires, computational filtering was required. Because the study included only a couple of donors, the extent to which the findings can be generalized is limited. A small fraction of clonotypes showed up in both the CD4 and CD8 compartments, probably as a result of convergent recombination. After the booster, most of the clones that had expanded following primary vaccination were detected again (roughly 97% of CD4 and around 90% of CD8), which suggests that memory was broadly maintained. The secondary T-cell response was weaker than the primary response but faster, peaking on day 5 instead of day 15.

The rearrangement joined TRBV5-1 to TRBJ2-2; 9 central bases correspond to TRBD2. The receptor comes from a man between 18 and 35 years old who received the YFV17D yellow fever vaccine. The sample was PBMCs, taken 5 days after the yellow fever booster vaccination. The nucleotides are TGCGCCAGCAGCTTGAAAGCGGGGGGAAACACCGGGGAGCTGTTTTTT. Translated, it reads CASSLKAGGNTGELFF.